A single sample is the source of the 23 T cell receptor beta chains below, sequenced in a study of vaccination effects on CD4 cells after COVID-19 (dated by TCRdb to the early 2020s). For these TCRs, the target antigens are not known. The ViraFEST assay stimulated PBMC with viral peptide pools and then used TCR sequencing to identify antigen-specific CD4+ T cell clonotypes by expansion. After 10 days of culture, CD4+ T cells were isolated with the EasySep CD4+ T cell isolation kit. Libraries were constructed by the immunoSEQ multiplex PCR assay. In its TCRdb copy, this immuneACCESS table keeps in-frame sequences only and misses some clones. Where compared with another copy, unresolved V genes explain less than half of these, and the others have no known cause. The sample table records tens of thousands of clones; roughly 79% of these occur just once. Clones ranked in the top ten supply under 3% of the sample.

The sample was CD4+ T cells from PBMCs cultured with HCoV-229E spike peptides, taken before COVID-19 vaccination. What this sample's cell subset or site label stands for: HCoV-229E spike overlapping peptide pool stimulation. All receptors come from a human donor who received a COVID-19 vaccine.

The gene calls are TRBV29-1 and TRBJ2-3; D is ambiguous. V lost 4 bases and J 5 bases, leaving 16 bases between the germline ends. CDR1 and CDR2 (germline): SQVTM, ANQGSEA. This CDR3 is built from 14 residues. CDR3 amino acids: CSVAAGGSIDTQYF. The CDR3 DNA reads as TGCAGCGTTGCAGCCGGCGGTTCTATAGATACGCAGTATTTT.

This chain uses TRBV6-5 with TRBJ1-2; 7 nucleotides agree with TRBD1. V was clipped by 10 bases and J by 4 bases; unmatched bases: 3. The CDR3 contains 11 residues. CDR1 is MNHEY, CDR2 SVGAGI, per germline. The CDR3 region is CAISGGYGYTF. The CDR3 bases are TGTGCCATCTCAGGGGGCTATGGCTACACCTTC.

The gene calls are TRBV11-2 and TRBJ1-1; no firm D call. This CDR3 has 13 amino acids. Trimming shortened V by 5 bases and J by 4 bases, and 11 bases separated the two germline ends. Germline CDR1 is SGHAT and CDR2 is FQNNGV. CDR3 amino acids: CASSRTLATEAFF. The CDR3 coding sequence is TGTGCCAGCAGCAGGACCCTCGCCACTGAAGCTTTCTTT.

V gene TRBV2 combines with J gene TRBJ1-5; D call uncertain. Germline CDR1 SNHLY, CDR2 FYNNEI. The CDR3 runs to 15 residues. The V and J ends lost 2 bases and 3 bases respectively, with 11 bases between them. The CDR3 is CASSEWQTNNQPQHF. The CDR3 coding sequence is TGTGCCAGCAGTGAATGGCAGACTAACAATCAGCCCCAGCATTTT.

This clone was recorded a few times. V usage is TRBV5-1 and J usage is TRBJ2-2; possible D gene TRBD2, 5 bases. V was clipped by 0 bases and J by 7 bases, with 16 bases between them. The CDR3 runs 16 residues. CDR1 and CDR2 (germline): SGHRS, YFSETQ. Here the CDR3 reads CASSLDWRPGGGELFF. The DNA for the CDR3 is TGCGCCAGCAGCTTGGATTGGAGGCCGGGTGGCGGGGAGCTGTTTTTT.

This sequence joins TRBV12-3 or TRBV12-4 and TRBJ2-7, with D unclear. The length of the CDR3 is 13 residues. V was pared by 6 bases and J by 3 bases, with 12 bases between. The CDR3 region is CASSRYMNYEQYV. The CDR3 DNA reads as TGTGCCAGCAGCCGATACATGAACTACGAGCAGTACGTC.

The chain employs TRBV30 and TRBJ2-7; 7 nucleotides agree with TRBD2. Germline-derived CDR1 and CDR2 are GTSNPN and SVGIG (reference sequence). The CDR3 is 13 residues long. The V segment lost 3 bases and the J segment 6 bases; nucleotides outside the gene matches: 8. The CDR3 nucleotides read TGTGCCTGGAGCGTTATTAGGGAGGGCGAGCAGTACGTC. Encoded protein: CAWSVIREGEQYV.

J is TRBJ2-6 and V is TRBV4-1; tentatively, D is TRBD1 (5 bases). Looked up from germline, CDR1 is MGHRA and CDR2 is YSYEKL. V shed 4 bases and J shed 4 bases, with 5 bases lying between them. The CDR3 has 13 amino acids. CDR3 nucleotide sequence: TGCGCCAGCAGCCGGACAGGGGCCAACGTCCTGACTTTC. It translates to CASSRTGANVLTF.

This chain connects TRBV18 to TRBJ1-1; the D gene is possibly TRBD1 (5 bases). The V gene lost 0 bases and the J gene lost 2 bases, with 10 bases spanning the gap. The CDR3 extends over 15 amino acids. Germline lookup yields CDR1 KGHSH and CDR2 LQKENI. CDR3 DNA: TGTGCCAGCTCACCACCCGGGCAGGGTAACACTGAAGCTTTCTTT. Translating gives CASSPPGQGNTEAFF.

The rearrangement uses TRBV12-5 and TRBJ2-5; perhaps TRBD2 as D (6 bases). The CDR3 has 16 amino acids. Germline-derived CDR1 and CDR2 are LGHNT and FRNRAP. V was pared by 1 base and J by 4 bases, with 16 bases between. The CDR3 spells CASGLAQGGVGETQYF. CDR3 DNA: TGTGCTAGTGGTTTGGCCCAAGGAGGGGTGGGAGAGACCCAGTACTTC.

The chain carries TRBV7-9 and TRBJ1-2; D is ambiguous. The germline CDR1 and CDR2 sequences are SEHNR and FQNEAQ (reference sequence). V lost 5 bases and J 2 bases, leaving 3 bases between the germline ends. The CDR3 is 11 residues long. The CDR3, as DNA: TGTGCCAGCAGCACCAACTATGGCTACACCTTC. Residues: CASSTNYGYTF.

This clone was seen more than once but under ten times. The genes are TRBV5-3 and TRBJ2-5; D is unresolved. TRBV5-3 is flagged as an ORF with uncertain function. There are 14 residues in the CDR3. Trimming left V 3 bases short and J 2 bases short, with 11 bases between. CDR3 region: CARSCERPQETQYF. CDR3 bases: TGTGCCAGAAGCTGTGAGCGACCGCAAGAGACCCAGTACTTC.

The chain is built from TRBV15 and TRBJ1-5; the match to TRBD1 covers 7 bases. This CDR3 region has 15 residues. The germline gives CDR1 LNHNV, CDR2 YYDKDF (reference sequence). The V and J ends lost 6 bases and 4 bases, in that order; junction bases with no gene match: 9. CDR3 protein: CATSLGTVGNQPQHF. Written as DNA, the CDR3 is TGTGCCACCAGTTTAGGGACAGTGGGAAATCAGCCCCAGCATTTT.

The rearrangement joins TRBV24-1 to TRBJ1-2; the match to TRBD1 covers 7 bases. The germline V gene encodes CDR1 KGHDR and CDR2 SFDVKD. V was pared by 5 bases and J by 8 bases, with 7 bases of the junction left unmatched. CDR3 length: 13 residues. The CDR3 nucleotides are TGTGCCACCAGTGGTGGGACAGCCCGCGGCTACACCTTC. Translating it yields CATSGGTARGYTF.

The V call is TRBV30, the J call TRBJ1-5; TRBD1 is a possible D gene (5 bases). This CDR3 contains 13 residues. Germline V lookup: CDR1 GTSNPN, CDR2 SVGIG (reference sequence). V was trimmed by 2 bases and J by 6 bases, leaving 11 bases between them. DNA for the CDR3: TGTGCCTGGAGTCGGAGGGACCCTCAGCCCCAGCATTTT. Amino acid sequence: CAWSRRDPQPQHF.

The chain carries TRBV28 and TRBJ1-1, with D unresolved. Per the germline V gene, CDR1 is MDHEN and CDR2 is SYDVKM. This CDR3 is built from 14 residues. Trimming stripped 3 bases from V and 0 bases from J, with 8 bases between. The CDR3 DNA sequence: TGTGCCAGCAGTTTGGTCAGCTTGAACACTGAAGCTTTCTTT. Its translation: CASSLVSLNTEAFF.

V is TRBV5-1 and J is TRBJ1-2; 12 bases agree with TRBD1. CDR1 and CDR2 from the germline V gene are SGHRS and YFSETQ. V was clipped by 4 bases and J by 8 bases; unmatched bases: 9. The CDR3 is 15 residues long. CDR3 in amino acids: CASSQGQGAPLGYTF. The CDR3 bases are TGCGCCAGCAGCCAGGGACAGGGGGCCCCATTGGGCTACACCTTC.

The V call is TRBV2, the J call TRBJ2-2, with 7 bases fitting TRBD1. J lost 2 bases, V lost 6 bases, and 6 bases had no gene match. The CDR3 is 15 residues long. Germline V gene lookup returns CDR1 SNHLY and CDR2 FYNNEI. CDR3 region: CASRPGTVNTGELFF. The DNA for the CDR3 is TGTGCCAGCAGGCCCGGGACAGTCAACACCGGGGAGCTGTTTTTT.

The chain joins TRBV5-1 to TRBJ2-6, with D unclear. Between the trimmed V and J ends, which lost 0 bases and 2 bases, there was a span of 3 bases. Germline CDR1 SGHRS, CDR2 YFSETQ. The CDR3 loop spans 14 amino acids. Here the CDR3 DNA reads TGCGCCAGCAGCTTGGCGACTGGGGCCAACGTCCTGACTTTC. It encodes CASSLATGANVLTF.

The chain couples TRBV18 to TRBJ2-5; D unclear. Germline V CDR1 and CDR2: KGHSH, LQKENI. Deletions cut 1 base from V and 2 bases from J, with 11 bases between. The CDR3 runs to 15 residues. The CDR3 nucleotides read TGTGCCAGCTCACCACTACGAGACTTACAAGAGACCCAGTACTTC. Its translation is CASSPLRDLQETQYF.

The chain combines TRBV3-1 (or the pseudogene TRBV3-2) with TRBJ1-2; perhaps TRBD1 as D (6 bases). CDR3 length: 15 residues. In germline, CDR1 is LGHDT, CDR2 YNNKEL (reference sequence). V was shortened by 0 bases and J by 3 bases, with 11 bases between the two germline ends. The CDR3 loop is CASSQEQGDYYGYTF. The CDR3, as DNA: TGTGCCAGCAGCCAAGAACAGGGTGATTACTATGGCTACACCTTC.

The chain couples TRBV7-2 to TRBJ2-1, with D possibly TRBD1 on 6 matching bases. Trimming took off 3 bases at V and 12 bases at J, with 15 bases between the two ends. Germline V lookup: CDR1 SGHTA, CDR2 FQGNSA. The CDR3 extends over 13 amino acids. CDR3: CASSLRDRSAQFF. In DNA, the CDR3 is TGTGCCAGCAGCTTGAGAGACAGGTCAGCGCAGTTCTTC. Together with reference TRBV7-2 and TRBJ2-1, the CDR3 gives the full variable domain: GAGVSQSPSNKVTEKGKDVELRCDPISGHTALYWYRQSLGQGLEFLIYFQGNSAPDKSGLPSDRFSAERTGGSVSTLTIQRTQQEDSAVYLCASSLRDRSAQFFGPGTRLTVL.

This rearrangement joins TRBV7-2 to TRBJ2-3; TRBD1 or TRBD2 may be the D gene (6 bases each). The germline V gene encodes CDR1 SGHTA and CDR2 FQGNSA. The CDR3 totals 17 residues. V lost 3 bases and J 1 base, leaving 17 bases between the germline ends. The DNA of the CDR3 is TGTGCCAGCAGCTTCCGGTTGGGGGGCGGGGGCACAGATACGCAGTATTTT. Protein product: CASSFRLGGGGTDTQYF.